The rows below give T cell receptor beta chains drawn from one sample of a study of identifying expanded T cells in peripheral blood. The method was immunoSEQ multiplex PCR; TCRdb's version includes in-frame clones alone and lacks a portion of them. Among 100,000 to 150,000 clones listed, 65% to 90% were seen once. The sequencing input was blood. The receptors originated from a person aged 18 to 70 in good health. CDR3s include the opening cysteine and the closing phenylalanine or tryptophan. A D gene is named only where the DNA matches it firmly. The size field is filled for only some rows; it gives once, few, many or a size class.

TRBJ2-7 TRBV7-9 - TRBD1 TGTGCCAGCAGCTGGACAGGGGGCTCCTACGAGCAGTACTTC CASSWTGGSYEQYF
TRBJ2-4 TRBV11-2 - - TGTGCCAGCAGGGTCTCCGGGACTCAGGCATGGGCCAAAAACATTCAGTACTTC CASRVSGTQAWAKNIQYF
TRBJ1-1 TRBV4-3 - - TGCGCCAGCAGCCAAGCCGCTGGGGTTCCGGAAGCTTTCTTT CASSQAAGVPEAFF
TRBJ2-2 TRBV9 once - TGTGCCAGCAGCGAGGGGGTTGTCACCGGGGAGCTGTTTTTT CASSEGVVTGELFF
TRBJ2-5 TRBV30 - TRBD2 TGTGCCTGGAGTAACGGACTAGGGTACCAAGAGACCCAGTACTTC CAWSNGLGYQETQYF
TRBJ2-1 TRBV21-1 - - TGTGCCAGCAGCAAAGGCCGGGGCCCCTACAATGAGCAGTTCTTC CASSKGRGPYNEQFF
TRBJ2-1 TRBV29-1 - - TGCAGCGCCCCGCGTAGCGAAGACCCCAATGAGCAGTTCTTC CSAPRSEDPNEQFF
TRBJ1-2 TRBV6-5 - - TGTGCCAGCAGTCGGACAGCAGCTAACTATGGCTACACCTTC CASSRTAANYGYTF
TRBJ1-5 TRBV6-1 - - TGTGCCAGTTGGACGGGAGGGAAAAATCAGCCCCAGCATTTT CASWTGGKNQPQHF
TRBJ2-2 TRBV28 - - TGTGCCAGCCTGCGAGGGTCCCTAACCGGGGAGCTGTTTTTT CASLRGSLTGELFF
TRBJ2-7 TRBV28 - TRBD1 TGTGCCAGCAGTTTAACCGGGACAGGGAGGCACGAGCAGTACTTC CASSLTGTGRHEQYF
TRBJ2-5 TRBV6-5 once TRBD2 TGTGCCGGTCGACTAGCGGGACAAGAGACCCAGTACTTC CAGRLAGQETQYF
TRBJ2-7 TRBV5-4 - TRBD1 TGTGCCAGCAGCTTGGAGACAGGGGGTTACGAGCAGTACTTC CASSLETGGYEQYF
TRBJ1-1 TRBV18 - - TGTGCCAGCTCACCACTGGGGGACACTGAAGCTTTCTTT CASSPLGDTEAFF
TRBJ2-7 TRBV18 once TRBD2 TGTGCCAGCTCACCACCAAAACTAGCGGGGGGGCCCTACGAGCAGTACTTC CASSPPKLAGGPYEQYF
TRBJ2-3 TRBV19 - - TGTGCCAGTAGTATCTGGGGGGAGAGGGGAGATACGCAGTATTTT CASSIWGERGDTQYF
TRBJ1-1 TRBV7-6 - - TGTGCCAGCAGCCCACAGCACTCGAACACTGAAGCTTTCTTT CASSPQHSNTEAFF
TRBJ1-5 TRBV28 - - TGTGCCAGCAGTTTGAGTTGGGCAGGGGCTGATCAGCCCCAGCATTTT CASSLSWAGADQPQHF
TRBJ1-1 TRBV7-2 - - TGTGCCAGCAGCCACAGGGTAACTGAAGCTTTCTTT CASSHRVTEAFF
TRBJ2-7 TRBV4-1 - TRBD1 TGCGCCAGCAGCCAAGTCTCGGGACAGGGGGGTCGGGAGCAGTACTTC CASSQVSGQGGREQYF
TRBJ1-1 TRBV28 - - TGTGCCAGCAAGCGGTTACGACGTAAGGATGAAGCTTTCTTT CASKRLRRKDEAFF
TRBJ2-3 TRBV4-2 once - TGTGCCAGCAGCCAAGGTTCTGGCGAGGTCGCAGATACGCAGTATTTT CASSQGSGEVADTQYF
TRBJ2-2 TRBV6-1 - - TGTGCCAGCAGTACCGGGCCACGCGGGGAGCTGTTTTTT CASSTGPRGELFF
TRBJ2-7 TRBV18 once - TGTGCCAGCTCACAGGGGCTGAACGAGCAGTACTTC CASSQGLNEQYF
TRBJ1-1 TRBV6-6 - - TGTGCCAGCAGCCGACGATTCACGGCGGACACTGAAGCTTTCTTT CASSRRFTADTEAFF
TRBJ1-4 TRBV7-3 - - TGTGCCAGCAGCTTATCAGGGATTGTAGGTGAAAAACTGTTTTTT CASSLSGIVGEKLFF
TRBJ2-7 TRBV6-5 - - TGTGCCAGCAGCTACAGCCGAAACTACGAGCAGTACTTC CASSYSRNYEQYF
TRBJ1-2 TRBV19 - - TGTGCCAGTAGTCCCGCTCGATCGGGACGAGGCTACACCTTC CASSPARSGRGYTF
TRBJ1-2 TRBV9 few - TGTGCCAGCAGCGTAGCGTTGGGGGCTGGGGGCTACACCTTC CASSVALGAGGYTF
TRBJ2-7 TRBV27 - - TGTGCCAGCAGTTCTACCTACGAGCAGTACTTC CASSSTYEQYF
TRBJ2-6 TRBV28 - - TGTGCCAGCAGTTTAGCCAGACGGGCGTCTGGGGCCAACGTCCTGACTTTC CASSLARRASGANVLTF
TRBJ2-3 TRBV30 - TRBD2 TGTGCCTGGAGTGCCCTGCTAGCGGGGAACACAGATACGCAGTATTTT CAWSALLAGNTDTQYF
TRBJ1-1 TRBV7-9 - TRBD1 TGTGCCAGCAGCCCAAGACAGGGACAAATGAACACTGAAGCTTTCTTT CASSPRQGQMNTEAFF
TRBJ2-2 TRBV5-6 - TRBD2 TGTGCCAGCAGCTTGGAGCGGGGCTTGGGGCCCGGGGAGCTGTTTTTT CASSLERGLGPGELFF
TRBJ2-5 TRBV2 few - TGTGCCAGCGGTCAGGGAGAGACCCAGTACTTC CASGQGETQYF
TRBJ1-2 TRBV4-1 - TRBD1 TGCGCCAGCAGCCAAGGGTTTACAGGGGACCCATCGACCTTC CASSQGFTGDPSTF
TRBJ2-5 TRBV18 - - TGTGCCAGCTCACCACCAATGGCGGAGACCCAGTACTTC CASSPPMAETQYF
TRBJ1-5 TRBV7-2 - - TGTGCCAGCAGCTTAGCCCGGGTGGCGCAGCCCCAGCATTTT CASSLARVAQPQHF
TRBJ2-3 TRBV5-1 - - TGCGCCAGCAGCTTGGTTGGGGCGGTCGCAGATACGCAGTATTTT CASSLVGAVADTQYF
TRBJ2-1 TRBV7-3 - TRBD2 TGTGCCAGCAGGCGGACTAGCGGGAGCAATGAGCAGTTCTTC CASRRTSGSNEQFF
TRBJ2-5 TRBV5-1 - - TGCGCCAGCAGCCTCGGGGCAGACGGGACCCAGTACTTC CASSLGADGTQYF
TRBJ2-5 TRBV5-1 once TRBD1 TGCGCCAGCAGCTTCGGGACAGGGTTCGAGACCCAGTACTTC CASSFGTGFETQYF
TRBJ2-7 TRBV7-6 - TRBD1 TGTGCCAGCAGCCAACGACAGGGGAACTACGAGCAGTACTTC CASSQRQGNYEQYF
TRBJ2-7 TRBV2 - TRBD2 TGTGCCAGCAATCCGGGGGGCTACGAGCAGTACTTC CASNPGGYEQYF
TRBJ2-1 TRBV28 few - TGTGCCAGCAGTTTTAAGGGAAATGAGCAGTTCTTC CASSFKGNEQFF
TRBJ2-1 TRBV9 - - TGTGCCAGCAGCTCCCCATGGTTGGATGAGCAGTTCTTC CASSSPWLDEQFF
TRBJ2-2 TRBV27 - - TGTGCCAGCAGTTTTGTGGGGGTTACCGGGGAGCTGTTTTTT CASSFVGVTGELFF
TRBJ2-3 TRBV19 - - TGTGCCAGTAGTACAGGAGACACAGATACGCAGTATTTT CASSTGDTDTQYF